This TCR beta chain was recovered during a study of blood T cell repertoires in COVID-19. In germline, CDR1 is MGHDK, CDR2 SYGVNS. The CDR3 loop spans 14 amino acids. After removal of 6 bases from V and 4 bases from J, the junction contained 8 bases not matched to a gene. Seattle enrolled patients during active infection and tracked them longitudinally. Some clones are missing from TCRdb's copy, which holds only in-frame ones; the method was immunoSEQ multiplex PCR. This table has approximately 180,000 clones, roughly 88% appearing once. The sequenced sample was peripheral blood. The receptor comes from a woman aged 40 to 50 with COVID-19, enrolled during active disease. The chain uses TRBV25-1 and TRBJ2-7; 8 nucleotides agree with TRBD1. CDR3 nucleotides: TGTGCCAGCAGGAGAGGACAGGGTCGGTACGAGCAGTACTTC. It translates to CASRRGQGRYEQYF.